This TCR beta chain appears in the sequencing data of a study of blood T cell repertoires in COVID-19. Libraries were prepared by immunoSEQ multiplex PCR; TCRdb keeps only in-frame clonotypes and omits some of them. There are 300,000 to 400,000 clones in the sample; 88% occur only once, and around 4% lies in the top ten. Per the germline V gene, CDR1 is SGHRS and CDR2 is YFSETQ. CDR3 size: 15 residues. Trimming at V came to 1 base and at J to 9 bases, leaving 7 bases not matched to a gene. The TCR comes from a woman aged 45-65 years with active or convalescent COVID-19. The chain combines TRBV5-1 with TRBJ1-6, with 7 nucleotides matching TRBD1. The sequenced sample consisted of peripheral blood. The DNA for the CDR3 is TGCGCCAGCAGCTTGTGGAGACAGGGTAGTTCACCCCTCCACTTT. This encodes CASSLWRQGSSPLHF.